This T cell receptor beta chain was identified in a study of Graves' ophthalmopathy and Graves' hyperthyroidism. General study points: Prediction of ophthalmopathy progression reached roughly 68% sensitivity and approximately 75% specificity.

Amplification of TCR beta CDR3 regions used RNA transcripts. The library came from an HTBI-primed first-round RT-PCR and a second-round multiplex PCR. MiXCR was run by TCRdb on the multiplex PCR reads, yielding one entry per CDR3 protein. The data show 300,000 to 400,000 distinct CDR3 sequences, around a sixth seen once. This clonotype was counted between two and nine times. The antigen remains undetermined. Orbital computed tomography, together with clinical symptoms, serum thyroxine, TRAb and thyroid ultrasound, was used for diagnosis. The CDR3 is 13 amino acids. Trimming cost V 0 bases and J 8 bases, with 10 bases left between them. Germline V gene lookup returns CDR1 KGHSH and CDR2 LQKENI.

The sequence derives from an adult man with Graves' ophthalmopathy. J is TRBJ1-1 and V is TRBV18; a possible D gene is TRBD1 (5 bases). Sequencing was performed on peripheral blood. Here the CDR3 DNA reads TGTGCCAGCTCACCACCGGGGGAGCGAGAAGCTTTCTTT. Translating gives CASSPPGEREAFF.